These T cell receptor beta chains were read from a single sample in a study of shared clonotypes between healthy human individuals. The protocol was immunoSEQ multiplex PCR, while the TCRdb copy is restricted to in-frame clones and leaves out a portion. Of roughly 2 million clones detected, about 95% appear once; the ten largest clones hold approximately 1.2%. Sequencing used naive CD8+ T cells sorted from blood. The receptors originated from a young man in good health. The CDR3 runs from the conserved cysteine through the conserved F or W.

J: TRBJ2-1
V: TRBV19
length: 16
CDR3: CASSIFGGRARNEQFF

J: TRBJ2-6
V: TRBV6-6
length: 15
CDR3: CASSYDRSGANVLTF

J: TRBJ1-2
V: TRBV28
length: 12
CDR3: CASTPNDYGYTF

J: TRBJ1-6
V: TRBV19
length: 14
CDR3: CASSRKDYNSPLHF

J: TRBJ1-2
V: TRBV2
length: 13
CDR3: CASSAQLGYGYTF

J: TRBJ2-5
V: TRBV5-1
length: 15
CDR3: CASSFGQGVQETQYF

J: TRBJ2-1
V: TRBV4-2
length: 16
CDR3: CASSQYPGLAYNEQFF

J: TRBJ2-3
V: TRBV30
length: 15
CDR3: CAWSLRPGGTDTQYF

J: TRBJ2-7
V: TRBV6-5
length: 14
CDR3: CASSYMAGGDEQYF

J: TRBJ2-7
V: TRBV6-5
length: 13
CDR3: CASSPGRDYEQYF

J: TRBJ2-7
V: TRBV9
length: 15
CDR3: CASSVGQGSGWEQYF

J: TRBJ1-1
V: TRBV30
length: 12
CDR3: CAWRPRTTEAFF

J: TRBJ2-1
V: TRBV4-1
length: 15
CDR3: CASSQSKAYYNEQFF

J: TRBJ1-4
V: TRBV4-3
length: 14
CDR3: CASSQDRYNEKLFF

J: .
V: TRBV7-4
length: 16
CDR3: CASSSTPPGFGYEQYF

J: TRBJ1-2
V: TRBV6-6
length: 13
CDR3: CASSLGQTYGYTF

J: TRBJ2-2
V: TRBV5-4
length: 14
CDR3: CASSLGLNTGELFF

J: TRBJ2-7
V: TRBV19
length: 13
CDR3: CASSMTTNYEQYF

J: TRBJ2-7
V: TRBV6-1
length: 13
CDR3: CASSETAGYEQYF

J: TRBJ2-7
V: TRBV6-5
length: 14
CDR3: CASRLGQVDYEQYF

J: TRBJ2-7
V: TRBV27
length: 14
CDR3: CASSLNSRTYEQYF

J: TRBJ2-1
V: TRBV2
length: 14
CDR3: CATTPAGENNEQFF

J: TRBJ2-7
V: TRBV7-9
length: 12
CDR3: CASSFRGNEQYF

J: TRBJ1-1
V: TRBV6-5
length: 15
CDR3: CASSYTPGGNTEAFF

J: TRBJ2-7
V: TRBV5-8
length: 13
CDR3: CASTLGVAGEQYF

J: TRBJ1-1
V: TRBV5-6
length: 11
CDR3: CASSSATEAFF

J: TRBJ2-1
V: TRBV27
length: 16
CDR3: CASSSIAVTSYNEQFF

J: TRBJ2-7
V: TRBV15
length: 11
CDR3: CATGRPPEQYF

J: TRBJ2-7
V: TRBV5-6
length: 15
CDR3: CASSPFLMERNEQYF

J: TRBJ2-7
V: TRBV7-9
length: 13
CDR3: CASRDSEDYEQYF

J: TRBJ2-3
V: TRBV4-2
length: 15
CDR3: CASSTRDSHTDTQYF

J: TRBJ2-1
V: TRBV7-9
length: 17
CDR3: CASSLEQGKYSAYFQFF

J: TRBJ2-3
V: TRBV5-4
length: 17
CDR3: CASSFFGLAVSTDTQYF

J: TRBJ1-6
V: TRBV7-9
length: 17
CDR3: CASSHNTRGRMESPLHF

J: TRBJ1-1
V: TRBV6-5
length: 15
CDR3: CASSYGWGVNTEAFF

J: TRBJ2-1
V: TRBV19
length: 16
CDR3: CASSIVPGSGYNEQFF

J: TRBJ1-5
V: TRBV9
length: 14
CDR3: CASSIGGGGQPQHF

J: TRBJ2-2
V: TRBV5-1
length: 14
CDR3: CASSLAVDSGELFF

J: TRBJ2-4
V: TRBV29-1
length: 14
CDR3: CSVTHALGENIQYF

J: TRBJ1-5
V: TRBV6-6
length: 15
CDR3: CASSSPNPGYQPQHF

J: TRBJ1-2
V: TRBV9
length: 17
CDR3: CASSVAGWAGTEGGYTF

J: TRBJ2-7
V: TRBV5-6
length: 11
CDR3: CASSIEYEQYF

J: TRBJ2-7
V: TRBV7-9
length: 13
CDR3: CASSLTGLYEQYF

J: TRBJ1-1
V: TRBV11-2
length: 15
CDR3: CASSLAATLNTEAFF

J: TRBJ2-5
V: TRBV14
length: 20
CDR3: CASSQDEGPVSGRAGETQYF

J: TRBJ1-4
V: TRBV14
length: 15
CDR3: CASSQAQGANEKLFF

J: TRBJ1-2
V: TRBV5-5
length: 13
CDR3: CASAPGINYGYTF

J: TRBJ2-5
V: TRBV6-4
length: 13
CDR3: CAKRTGGSVTQYF

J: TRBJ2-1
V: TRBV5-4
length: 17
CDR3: CASSFLGGGPVYNEQFF

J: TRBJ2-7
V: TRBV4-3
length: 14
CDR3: CASSPTSEWREQYF

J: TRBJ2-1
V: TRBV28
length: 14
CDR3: CAGQTAGGPNEQFF

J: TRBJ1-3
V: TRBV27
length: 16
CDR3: CASSSVGGNPGNTIYF

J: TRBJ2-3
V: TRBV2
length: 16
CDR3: CASMLLAGGRTDTQYF

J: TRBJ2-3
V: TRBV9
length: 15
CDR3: CASSAGTSGKDTQYF

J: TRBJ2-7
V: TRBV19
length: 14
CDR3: CASGGAAASYEQYF